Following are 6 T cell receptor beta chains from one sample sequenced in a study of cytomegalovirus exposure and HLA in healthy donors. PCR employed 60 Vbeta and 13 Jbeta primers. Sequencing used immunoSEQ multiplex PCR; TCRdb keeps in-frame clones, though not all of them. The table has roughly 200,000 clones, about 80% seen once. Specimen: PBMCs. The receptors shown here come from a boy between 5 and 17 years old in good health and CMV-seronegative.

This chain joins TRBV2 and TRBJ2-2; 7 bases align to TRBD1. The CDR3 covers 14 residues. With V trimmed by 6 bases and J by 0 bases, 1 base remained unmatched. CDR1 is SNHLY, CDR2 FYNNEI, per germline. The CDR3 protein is CASRTGTNTGELFF. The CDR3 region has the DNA TGTGCCAGCAGGACAGGGACGAACACCGGGGAGCTGTTTTTT.

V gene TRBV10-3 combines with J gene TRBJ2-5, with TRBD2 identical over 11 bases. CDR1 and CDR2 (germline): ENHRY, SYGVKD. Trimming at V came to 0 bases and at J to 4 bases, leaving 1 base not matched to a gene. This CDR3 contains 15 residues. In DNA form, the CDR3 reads TGTGCCATCAGTGAGTCTGGACTAGCGGGAGAGACCCAGTACTTC. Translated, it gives CAISESGLAGETQYF.

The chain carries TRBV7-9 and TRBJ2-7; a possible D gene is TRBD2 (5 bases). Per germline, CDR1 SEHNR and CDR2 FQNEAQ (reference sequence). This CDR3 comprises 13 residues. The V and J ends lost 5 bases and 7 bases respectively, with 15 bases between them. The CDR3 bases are TGTGCCAGCAGCCCCGTGGGAGCGCCTGAGCAGTACTTC. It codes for CASSPVGAPEQYF.

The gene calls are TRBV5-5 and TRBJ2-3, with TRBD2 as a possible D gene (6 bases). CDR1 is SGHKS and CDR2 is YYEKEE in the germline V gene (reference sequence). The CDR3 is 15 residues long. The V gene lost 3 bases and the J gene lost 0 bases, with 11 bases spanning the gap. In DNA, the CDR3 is TGTGCCAGCAGCTACCGGGGGATAAGCACAGATACGCAGTATTTT. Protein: CASSYRGISTDTQYF. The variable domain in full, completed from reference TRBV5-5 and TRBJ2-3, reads DAGVTQSPTHLIKTRGQQVTLRCSPISGHKSVSWYQQVLGQGPQFIFQYYEKEERGRGNFPDRFSARQFPNYSSELNVNALLLGDSALYLCASSYRGISTDTQYFGPGTRLTVL.

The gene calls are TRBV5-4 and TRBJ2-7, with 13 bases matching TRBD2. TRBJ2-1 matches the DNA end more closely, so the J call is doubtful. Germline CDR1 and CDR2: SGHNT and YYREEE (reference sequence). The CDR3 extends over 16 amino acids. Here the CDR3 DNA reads TGTGCCAGCAGCTCCTTTACTAGCGGGGGGGCCAATGAGCAGTTCTTC. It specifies CASSSFTSGGANEQFF.

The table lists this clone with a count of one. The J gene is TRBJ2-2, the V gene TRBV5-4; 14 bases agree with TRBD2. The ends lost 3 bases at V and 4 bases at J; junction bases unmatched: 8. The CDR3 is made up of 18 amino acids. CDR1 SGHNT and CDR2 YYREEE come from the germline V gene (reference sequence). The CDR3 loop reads CASSWTSGGRRGTGELFF. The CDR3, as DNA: TGTGCCAGCAGCTGGACTAGCGGGGGGCGGCGAGGCACCGGGGAGCTGTTTTTT.